This TCR beta chain was documented in a study of blood T cell repertoires in COVID-19. Original methodology: Nucleated cell counts were estimated from reference gene primer amplification. TCRdb's table, derived via immunoSEQ multiplex PCR, lists solely in-frame clones and lacks some. V and J calls and clone size are copied from that table; D and trimming were computed from the DNA. The sample consists of some 220,000 clones, approximately 85% of them appearing once. Sequences were obtained from peripheral blood. This TCR came from a man between 50 and 59 years old with COVID-19, enrolled during active disease.

CDR3 sequence: CASSVDVAGELFF. The CDR3 DNA sequence: TGTGCCAGCAGCGTAGATGTAGCCGGGGAGCTGTTTTTT. The J gene is TRBJ2-2, the V gene TRBV9, with unresolved D. Trimming removed 0 bases at V and 6 bases at J, with 6 bases between. Germline CDR1 reads SGDLS; CDR2 reads YYNGEE. CDR3 length equals 13 residues.